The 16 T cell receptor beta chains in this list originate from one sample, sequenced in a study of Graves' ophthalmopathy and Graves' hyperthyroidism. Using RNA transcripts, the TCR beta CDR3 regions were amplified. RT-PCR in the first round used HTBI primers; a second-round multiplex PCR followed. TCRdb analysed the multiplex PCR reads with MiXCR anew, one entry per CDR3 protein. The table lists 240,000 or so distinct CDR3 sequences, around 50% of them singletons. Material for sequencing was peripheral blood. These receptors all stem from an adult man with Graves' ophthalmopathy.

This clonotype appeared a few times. The CDR3 region has the DNA TGTGCCAGCAGGAGCCTCAGTTCACCCCTCCACTTT. It specifies CASRSLSSPLHF. V usage is TRBV28 and J usage is TRBJ1-6; D is unclear. V was trimmed by 6 bases and J by 9 bases, leaving 9 bases between them. The CDR3 runs to 12 residues. The germline V gene has CDR1 MDHEN and CDR2 SYDVKM.

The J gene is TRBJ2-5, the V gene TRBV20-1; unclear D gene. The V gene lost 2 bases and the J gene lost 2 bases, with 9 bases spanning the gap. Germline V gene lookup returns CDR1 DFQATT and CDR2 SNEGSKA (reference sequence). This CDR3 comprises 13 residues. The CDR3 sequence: CSARSGPQETQYF. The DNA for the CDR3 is TGCAGTGCTAGATCGGGTCCTCAAGAGACCCAGTACTTC.

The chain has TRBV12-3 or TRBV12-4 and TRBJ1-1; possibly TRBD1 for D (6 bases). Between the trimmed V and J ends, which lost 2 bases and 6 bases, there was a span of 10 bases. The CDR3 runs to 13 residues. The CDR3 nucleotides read TGTGCCAGCAGTTTATGGGGGGCCCCTGAAGCTTTCTTT. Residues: CASSLWGAPEAFF.

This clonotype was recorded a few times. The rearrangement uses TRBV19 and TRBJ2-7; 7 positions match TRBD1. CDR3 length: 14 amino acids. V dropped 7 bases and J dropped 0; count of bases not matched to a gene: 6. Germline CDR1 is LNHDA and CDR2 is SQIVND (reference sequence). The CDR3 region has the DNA TGTGCCAGTACCCCGGGACAGCCCTCCTACGAGCAGTACTTC. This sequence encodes CASTPGQPSYEQYF.

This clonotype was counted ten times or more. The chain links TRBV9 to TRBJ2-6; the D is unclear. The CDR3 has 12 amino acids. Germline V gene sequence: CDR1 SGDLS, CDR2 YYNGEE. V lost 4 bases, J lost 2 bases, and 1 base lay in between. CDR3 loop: CASSPGANVLTF. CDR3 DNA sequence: TGTGCCAGCAGCCCTGGGGCCAACGTCCTGACTTTC.

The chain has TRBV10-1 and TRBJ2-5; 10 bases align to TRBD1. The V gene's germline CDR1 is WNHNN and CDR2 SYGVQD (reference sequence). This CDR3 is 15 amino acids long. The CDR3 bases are TGCTCAGACGATGCCCGGACAGGGGGATGGGAGACCCAGTACTTC. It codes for CSDDARTGGWETQYF.

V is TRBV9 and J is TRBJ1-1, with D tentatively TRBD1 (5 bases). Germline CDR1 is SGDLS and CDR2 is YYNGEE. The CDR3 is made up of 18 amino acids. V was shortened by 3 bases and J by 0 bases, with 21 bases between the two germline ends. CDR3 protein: CASSDAPRGDKVNTEAFF. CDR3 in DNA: TGTGCCAGCAGCGATGCCCCTCGGGGGGATAAGGTGAACACTGAAGCTTTCTTT.

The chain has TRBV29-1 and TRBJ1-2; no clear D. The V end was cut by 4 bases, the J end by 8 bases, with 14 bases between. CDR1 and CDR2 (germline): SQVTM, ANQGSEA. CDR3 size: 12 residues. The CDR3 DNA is TGCAGCGTTGCGACAAATTGGGAAGGCTACACCTTC. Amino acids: CSVATNWEGYTF.

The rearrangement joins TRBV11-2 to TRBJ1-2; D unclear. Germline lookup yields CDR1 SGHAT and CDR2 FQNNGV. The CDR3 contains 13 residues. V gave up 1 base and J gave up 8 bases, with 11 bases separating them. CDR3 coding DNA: TGTGCCAGCAGCTTAGGAGCCGGGTACGGCTACACCTTC. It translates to CASSLGAGYGYTF. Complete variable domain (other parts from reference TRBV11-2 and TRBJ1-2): EAGVAQSPRYKIIEKRQSVAFWCNPISGHATLYWYQQILGQGPKLLIQFQNNGVVDDSQLPKDRFSAERLKGVDSTLKIQPAKLEDSAVYLCASSLGAGYGYTFGSGTRLTVV.

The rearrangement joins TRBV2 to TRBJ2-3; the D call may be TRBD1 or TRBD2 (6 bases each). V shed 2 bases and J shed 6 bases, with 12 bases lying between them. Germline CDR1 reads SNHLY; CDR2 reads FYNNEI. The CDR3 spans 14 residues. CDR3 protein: CASSESWGADTQYF. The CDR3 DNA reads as TGTGCCAGCAGTGAAAGTTGGGGGGCTGATACGCAGTATTTT. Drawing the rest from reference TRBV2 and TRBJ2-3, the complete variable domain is EPEVTQTPSHQVTQMGQEVILRCVPISNHLYFYWYRQILGQKVEFLVSFYNNEISEKSEIFDDQFSVERPDGSNFTLKIRSTKLEDSAMYFCASSESWGADTQYFGPGTRLTVL.

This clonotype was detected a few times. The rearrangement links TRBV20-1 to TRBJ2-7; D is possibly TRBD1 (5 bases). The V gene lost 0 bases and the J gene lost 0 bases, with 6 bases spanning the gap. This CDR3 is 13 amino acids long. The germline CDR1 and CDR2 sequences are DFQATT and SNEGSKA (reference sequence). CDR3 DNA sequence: TGCAGTGCTAGAGAGGACAACTCCTACGAGCAGTACTTC. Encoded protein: CSAREDNSYEQYF.

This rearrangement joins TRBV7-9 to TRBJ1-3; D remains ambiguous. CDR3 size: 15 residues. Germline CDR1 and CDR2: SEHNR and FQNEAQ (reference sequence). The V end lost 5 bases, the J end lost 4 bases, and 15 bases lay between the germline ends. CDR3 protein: CASSHGEGYGNTIYF. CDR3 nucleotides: TGTGCCAGCAGCCACGGGGAGGGATACGGAAACACCATATATTTT.

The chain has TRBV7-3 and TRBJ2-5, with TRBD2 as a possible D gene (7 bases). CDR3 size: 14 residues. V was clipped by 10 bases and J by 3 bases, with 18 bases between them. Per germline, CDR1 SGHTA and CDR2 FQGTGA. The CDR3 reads CATSKGGGEETQYF. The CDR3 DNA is TGTGCCACGTCAAAGGGAGGGGGTGAAGAGACCCAGTACTTC.

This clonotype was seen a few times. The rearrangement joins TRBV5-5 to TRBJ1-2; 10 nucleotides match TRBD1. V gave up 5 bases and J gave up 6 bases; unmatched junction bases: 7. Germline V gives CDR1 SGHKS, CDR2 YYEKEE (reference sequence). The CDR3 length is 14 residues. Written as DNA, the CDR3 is TGTGCCAGCAGGTACGCCGGGACAGGGGATGGCTACACCTTC. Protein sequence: CASRYAGTGDGYTF.

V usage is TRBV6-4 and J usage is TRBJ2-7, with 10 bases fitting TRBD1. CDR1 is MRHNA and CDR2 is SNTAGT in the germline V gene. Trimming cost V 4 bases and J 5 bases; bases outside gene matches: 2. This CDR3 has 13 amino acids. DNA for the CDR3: TGTGCCAGCAGTGGGGACAGGGGCCACGAGCAGTACTTC. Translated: CASSGDRGHEQYF.

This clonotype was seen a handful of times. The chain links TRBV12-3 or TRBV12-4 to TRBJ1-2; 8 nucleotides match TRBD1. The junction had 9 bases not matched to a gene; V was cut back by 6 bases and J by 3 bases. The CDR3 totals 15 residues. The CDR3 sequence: CASSNQQGGDYGYTF. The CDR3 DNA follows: TGTGCCAGCAGCAACCAACAGGGGGGCGACTATGGCTACACCTTC.